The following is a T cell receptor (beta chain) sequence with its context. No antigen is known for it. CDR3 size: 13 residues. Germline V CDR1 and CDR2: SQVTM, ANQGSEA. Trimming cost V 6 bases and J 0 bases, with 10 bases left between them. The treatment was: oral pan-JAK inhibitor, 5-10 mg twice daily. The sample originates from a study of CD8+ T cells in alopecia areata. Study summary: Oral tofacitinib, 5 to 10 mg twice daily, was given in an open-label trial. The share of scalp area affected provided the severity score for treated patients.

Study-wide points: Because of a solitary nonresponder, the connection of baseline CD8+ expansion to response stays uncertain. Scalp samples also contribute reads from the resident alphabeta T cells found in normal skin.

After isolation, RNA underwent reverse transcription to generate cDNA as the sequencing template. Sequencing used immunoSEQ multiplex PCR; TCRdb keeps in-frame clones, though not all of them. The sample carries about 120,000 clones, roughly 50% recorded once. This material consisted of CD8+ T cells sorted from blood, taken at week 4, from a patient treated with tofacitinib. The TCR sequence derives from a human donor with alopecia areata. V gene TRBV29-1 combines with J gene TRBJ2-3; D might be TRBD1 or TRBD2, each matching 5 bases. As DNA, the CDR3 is TGCAGCGTACTCGGGGCTAGCACAGATACGCAGTATTTT. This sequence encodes CSVLGASTDTQYF.